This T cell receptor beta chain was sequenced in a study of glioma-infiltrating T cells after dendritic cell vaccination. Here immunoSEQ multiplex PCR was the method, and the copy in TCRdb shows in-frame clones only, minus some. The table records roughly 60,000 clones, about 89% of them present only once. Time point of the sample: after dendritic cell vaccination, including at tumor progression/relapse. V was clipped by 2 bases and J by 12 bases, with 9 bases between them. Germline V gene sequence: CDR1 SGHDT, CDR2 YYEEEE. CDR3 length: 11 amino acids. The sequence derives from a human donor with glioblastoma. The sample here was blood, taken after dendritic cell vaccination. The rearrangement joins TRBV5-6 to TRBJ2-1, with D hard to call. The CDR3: CASSLLGGQFF. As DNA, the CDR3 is TGTGCCAGCAGCTTACTTGGCGGGCAGTTCTTC.